This T cell receptor beta chain originates from a study of cytomegalovirus exposure and HLA in healthy donors. Vbeta (60) and Jbeta (13) primers were used in the PCR. This table comes from immunoSEQ multiplex PCR, and its TCRdb copy is limited to in-frame clones, with some not included. This table holds some 130,000 clones, roughly 80% found once. This CDR3 region has 13 residues. Germline lookup yields CDR1 KGHSH and CDR2 LQKENI. V was pared by 2 bases and J by 7 bases, with 12 bases between. The sequencing input was PBMCs. This TCR came from a male donor in good health and CMV-seropositive. The J gene is TRBJ2-7, the V gene TRBV18; no clear D gene. In nucleotides, the CDR3 is TGTGCCAGCTCACCAATAGACTCCGGGGAGCAGTACTTC. This translates into CASSPIDSGEQYF. The variable domain in full, completed from reference TRBV18 and TRBJ2-7, reads NAGVMQNPRHLVRRRGQEARLRCSPMKGHSHVYWYRQLPEEGLKFMVYLQKENIIDESGMPKERFSAEFPKEGPSILRIQQVVRGDSAAYFCASSPIDSGEQYFGPGTRLTVT.